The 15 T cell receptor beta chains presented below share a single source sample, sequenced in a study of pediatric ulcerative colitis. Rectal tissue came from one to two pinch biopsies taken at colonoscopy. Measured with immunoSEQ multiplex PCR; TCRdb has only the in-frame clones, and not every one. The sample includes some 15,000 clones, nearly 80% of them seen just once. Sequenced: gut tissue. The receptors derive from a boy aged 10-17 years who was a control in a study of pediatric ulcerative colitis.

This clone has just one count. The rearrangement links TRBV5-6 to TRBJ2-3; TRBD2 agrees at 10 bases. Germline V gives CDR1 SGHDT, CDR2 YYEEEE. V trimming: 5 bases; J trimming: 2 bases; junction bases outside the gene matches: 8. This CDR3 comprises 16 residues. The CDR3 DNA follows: TGTGCCAGCAGTCAGCCGGGACTAGCGACCACAGATACGCAGTATTTT. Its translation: CASSQPGLATTDTQYF.

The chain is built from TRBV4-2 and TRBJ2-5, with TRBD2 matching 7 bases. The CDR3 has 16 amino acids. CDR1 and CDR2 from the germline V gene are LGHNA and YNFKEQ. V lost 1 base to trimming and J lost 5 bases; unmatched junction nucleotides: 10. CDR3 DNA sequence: TGTGCCAGCAGCCAAGGGCTAGCGGCAGCCGGGGAGACCCAGTACTTC. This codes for CASSQGLAAAGETQYF.

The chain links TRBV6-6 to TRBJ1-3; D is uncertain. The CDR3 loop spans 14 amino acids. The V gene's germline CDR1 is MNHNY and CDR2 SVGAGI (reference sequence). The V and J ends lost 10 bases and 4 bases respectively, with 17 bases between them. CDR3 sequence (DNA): TGTGCCACTTCTAGGGCCTTGGGGGGAAACACCATATATTTT. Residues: CATSRALGGNTIYF.

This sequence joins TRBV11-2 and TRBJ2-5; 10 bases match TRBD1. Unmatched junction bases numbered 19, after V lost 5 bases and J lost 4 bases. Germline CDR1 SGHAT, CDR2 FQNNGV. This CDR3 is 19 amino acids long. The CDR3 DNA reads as TGTGCCAGCAGCCGAAGGCAGTCAATTGACAGGGGGCTGGGAGAGACCCAGTACTTC. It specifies CASSRRQSIDRGLGETQYF.

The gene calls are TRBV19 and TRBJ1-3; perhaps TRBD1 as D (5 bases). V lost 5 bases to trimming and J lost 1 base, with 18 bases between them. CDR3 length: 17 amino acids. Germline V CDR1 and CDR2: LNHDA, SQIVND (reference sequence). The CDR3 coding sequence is TGTGCCAGTAGTCCCCAAAGGGACCCGGGGTCTGGAAACACCATATATTTT. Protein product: CASSPQRDPGSGNTIYF.

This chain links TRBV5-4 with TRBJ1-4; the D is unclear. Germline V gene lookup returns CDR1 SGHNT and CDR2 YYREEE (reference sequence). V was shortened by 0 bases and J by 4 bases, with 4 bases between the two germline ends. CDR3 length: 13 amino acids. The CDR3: CASSLDINEKLFF. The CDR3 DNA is TGTGCCAGCAGCTTGGACATTAATGAAAAACTGTTTTTT.

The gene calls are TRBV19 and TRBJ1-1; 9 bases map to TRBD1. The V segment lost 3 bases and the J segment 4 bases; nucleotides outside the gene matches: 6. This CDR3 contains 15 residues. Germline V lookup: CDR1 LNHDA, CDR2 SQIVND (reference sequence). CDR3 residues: CASSIIWTGATEAFF. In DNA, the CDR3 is TGTGCCAGTAGTATCATTTGGACAGGGGCCACTGAAGCTTTCTTT.

The CDR3 sequence: CASSSQGDSLRRYF. The CDR3 DNA reads as TGTGCCAGCAGCTCCCAAGGGGACAGCCTAAGGCGGTATTTT. The chain combines TRBV7-3 with TRBJ2-3, with 7 bases identical to TRBD1. Trimming removed 4 bases from V and 14 bases from J; junction bases left unmatched: 15. Germline V gene sequence: CDR1 SGHTA, CDR2 FQGTGA. The CDR3 consists of 14 residues.

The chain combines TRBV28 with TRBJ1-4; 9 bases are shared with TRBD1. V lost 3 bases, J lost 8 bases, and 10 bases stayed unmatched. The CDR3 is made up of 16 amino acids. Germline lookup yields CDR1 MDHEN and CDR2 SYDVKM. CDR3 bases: TGTGCCAGCAGTTTTTCCATCGGGACAGGGCGAGAAAAACTGTTTTTT. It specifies CASSFSIGTGREKLFF.

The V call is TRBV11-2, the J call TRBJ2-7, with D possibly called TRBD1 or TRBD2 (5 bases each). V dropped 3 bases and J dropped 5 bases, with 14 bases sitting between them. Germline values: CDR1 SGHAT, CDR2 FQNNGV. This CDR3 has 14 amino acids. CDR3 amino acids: CASSFYEGSDEQYF. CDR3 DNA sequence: TGTGCCAGCAGCTTTTATGAGGGGTCGGACGAGCAGTACTTC.

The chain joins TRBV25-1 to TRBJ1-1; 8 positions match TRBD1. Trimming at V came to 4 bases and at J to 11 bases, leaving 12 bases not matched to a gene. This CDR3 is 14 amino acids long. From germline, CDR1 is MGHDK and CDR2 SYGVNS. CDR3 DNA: TGTGCCAGCAGTGTTCCCGGAGGACAGGGAGACGCTTTCTTT. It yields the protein CASSVPGGQGDAFF. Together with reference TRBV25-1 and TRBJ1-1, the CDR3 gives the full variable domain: EADIYQTPRYLVIGTGKKITLECSQTMGHDKMYWYQQDPGMELHLIHYSYGVNSTEKGDLSSESTVSRIRTEHFPLTLESARPSHTSQYLCASSVPGGQGDAFFGQGTRLTVV.

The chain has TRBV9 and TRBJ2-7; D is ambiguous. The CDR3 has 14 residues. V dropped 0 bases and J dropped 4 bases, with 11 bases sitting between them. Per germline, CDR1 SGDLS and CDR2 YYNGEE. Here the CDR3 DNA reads TGTGCCAGCAGCGTAGACCCAGCCTCTTACGAGCAGTACTTC. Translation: CASSVDPASYEQYF.

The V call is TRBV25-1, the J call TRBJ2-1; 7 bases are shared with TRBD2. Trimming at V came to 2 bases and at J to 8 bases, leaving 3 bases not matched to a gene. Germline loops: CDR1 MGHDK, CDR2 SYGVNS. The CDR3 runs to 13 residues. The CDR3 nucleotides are TGTGCCAGCAGTGAAGGGGGACTACATGAGCAGTTCTTC. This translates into CASSEGGLHEQFF.

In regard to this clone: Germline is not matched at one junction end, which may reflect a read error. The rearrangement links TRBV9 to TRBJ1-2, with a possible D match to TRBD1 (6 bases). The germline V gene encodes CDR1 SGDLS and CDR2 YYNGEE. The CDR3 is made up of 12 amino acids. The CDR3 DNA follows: TGTGCCAGCAGCATAGGGGGGTATGTCTACACCTTC. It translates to CASSIGGYVYTF.

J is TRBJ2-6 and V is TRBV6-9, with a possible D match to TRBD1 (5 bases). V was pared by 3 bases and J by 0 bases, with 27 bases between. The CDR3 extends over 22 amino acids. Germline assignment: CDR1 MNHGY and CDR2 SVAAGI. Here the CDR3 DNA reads TGTGCCAGCAGTTACAGGGATCCGGGCTTGCTTGATATAAGCTCTGGGGCCAACGTCCTGACTTTC. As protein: CASSYRDPGLLDISSGANVLTF.